This T cell receptor (beta chain) was found in a study of early T cells in non-severe SARS-CoV-2 infection. Turning to the study itself: Chains were unpaired, as sequencing was done on bulk RNA from unsorted whole blood.

Tagging with unique molecular identifiers was applied to individual cDNA molecules. TCRdb independently ran MiXCR on the 5' RACE reads; one entry per CDR3 protein. The sample gives 65,000 to 85,000 distinct CDR3 sequences, 15% to 19% of which show up once; approximately 12% is in the top ten. Germline trimming cut 3 bases from V and 1 base from J; bases unmatched to any gene: 7. The length of the CDR3 is 16 residues. Germline values: CDR1 MGHRA, CDR2 YSYEKL. The sample holds a few counts of this clonotype. The target antigen is unknown. Overall study results and limits: Anti-spike CD8 responses were favored by VDJdb matching, which missed private and CD4 specificities.

The sequence was collected from an adult who was a healthcare worker with PCR-confirmed SARS-CoV-2 infection or an uninfected control (not recorded which). This chain connects TRBV4-1 to TRBJ2-3, with TRBD1 identical over 7 bases. Sequences were obtained from whole blood. The CDR3 spells CASSHLTGARTDTQYF. The CDR3 DNA reads as TGCGCCAGCAGCCATCTAACAGGGGCCCGCACAGATACGCAGTATTTT.